Presented here are 18 T cell receptor beta chains from one specimen sequenced in a study of T cell responses to AZD1222 COVID-19 vaccine. Repertoires were generated with immunoSEQ multiplex PCR, while TCRdb's copy carries only in-frame clones and drops some. The data show over 150,000 clones, roughly 92% seen once. The material sequenced was peripheral blood, taken 28 days after the second AZD1222 dose. Every receptor here comes from an adult who received the AZD1222 COVID-19 vaccine.

The chain has TRBV11-2 and TRBJ1-1, with D possibly being TRBD1 (5 bases). Between the trimmed V and J ends, which lost 3 bases and 0 bases, there was a span of 14 bases. The CDR3 totals 16 residues. CDR1 and CDR2 from the germline V gene are SGHAT and FQNNGV. For the CDR3, the DNA is TGTGCCAGCAGCTTGGATGAGGGGTATCTGAACACTGAAGCTTTCTTT. Translation gives CASSLDEGYLNTEAFF.

The sample holds one count of this clone. V is TRBV20-1 and J is TRBJ1-4; D unresolved. The V gene lost 3 bases and the J gene lost 4 bases, with 9 bases spanning the gap. Germline loops: CDR1 DFQATT, CDR2 SNEGSKA (reference sequence). The CDR3 runs 13 residues. CDR3 sequence (DNA): TGCAGTGCTAGTCAAGGGCTTAATGAAAAACTGTTTTTT. Its translation is CSASQGLNEKLFF.

The chain uses TRBV6-5 and TRBJ1-5; D call uncertain. V was shortened by 6 bases and J by 10 bases, with 10 bases between the two germline ends. Germline CDR1 is MNHEY and CDR2 is SVGAGI. The CDR3 is made up of 11 amino acids. CDR3 in amino acids: CASRTRDPQHF. CDR3 nucleotides: TGTGCCAGCAGAACGCGGGATCCCCAGCATTTT.

This clone is a singleton in its sample. The V gene is TRBV20-1, the J gene TRBJ2-7; 7 bases map to TRBD2. The V segment lost 5 bases and the J segment 2 bases; nucleotides outside the gene matches: 0. Germline V CDR1 and CDR2: DFQATT, SNEGSKA (reference sequence). The length of the CDR3 is 11 residues. This chain's CDR3 is CSARGAYEQYF. The CDR3 nucleotides are TGCAGTGCTCGGGGGGCCTACGAGCAGTACTTC.

Only one count was recorded for this clone. The chain employs TRBV7-9 and TRBJ2-3; D might be TRBD2 (7 bases). Trimming took 5 bases from V and 2 from J, leaving 17 bases between them. Looked up from germline, CDR1 is SEHNR and CDR2 is FQNEAQ (reference sequence). The CDR3 runs to 16 residues. The CDR3 loop is CASSKGGAELTDTQYF. CDR3 in DNA: TGTGCCAGCAGCAAAGGGGGGGCGGAGCTCACAGATACGCAGTATTTT.

The chain has TRBV5-1 and TRBJ1-1; TRBD1 is a possible D gene (5 bases). The V and J ends lost 4 bases and 5 bases respectively, with 18 bases between them. Germline V gives CDR1 SGHRS, CDR2 YFSETQ. The CDR3 contains 15 residues. The CDR3 reads CASSRALEGRTEAFF. The CDR3 DNA reads as TGCGCCAGCAGCCGAGCTCTCGAGGGACGTACTGAAGCTTTCTTT. The variable domain in full, completed from reference TRBV5-1 and TRBJ1-1, reads KAGVTQTPRYLIKTRGQQVTLSCSPISGHRSVSWYQQTPGQGLQFLFEYFSETQRNKGNFPGRFSGRQFSNSRSEMNVSTLELGDSALYLCASSRALEGRTEAFFGQGTRLTVV.

This rearrangement joins TRBV27 to TRBJ1-6; 9 bases agree with TRBD1. The length of the CDR3 is 14 residues. CDR1 and CDR2 from the germline V gene are MNHEY and SMNVEV (reference sequence). V lost 7 bases, J lost 6 bases, and 4 bases stayed unmatched. The CDR3 nucleotides are TGTGCCAGCAAGGGGACAGGGATTAATTCACCCCTCCACTTT. Its protein product is CASKGTGINSPLHF.

This chain joins TRBV19 and TRBJ1-2; D gene uncertain. Germline values: CDR1 LNHDA, CDR2 SQIVND (reference sequence). The CDR3 is made up of 14 amino acids. The V end was cut by 5 bases, the J end by 2 bases, with 12 bases between. CDR3 sequence reads: CASSLGSTNYGYTF. The DNA of the CDR3 is TGTGCCAGTAGTCTCGGGTCCACGAACTATGGCTACACCTTC.

The V call is TRBV29-1, the J call TRBJ1-2; no reliable D call. CDR3 length: 12 amino acids. Trimming removed 1 base at V and 3 bases at J, with 6 bases between. Germline values: CDR1 SQVTM, CDR2 ANQGSEA. CDR3 bases: TGCAGCGTTGAAGGCTCAGACTATGGCTACACCTTC. This sequence encodes CSVEGSDYGYTF. The variable domain in full, with the rest retrieved from reference TRBV29-1 and TRBJ1-2, is SAVISQKPSRDICQRGTSLTIQCQVDSQVTMMFWYRQQPGQSLTLIATANQGSEATYESGFVIDKFPISRPNLTFSTLTVSNMSPEDSSIYLCSVEGSDYGYTFGSGTRLTVV.

This clone came up once. The rearrangement joins TRBV5-4 to TRBJ2-7; 11 positions match TRBD2. The CDR3 sequence is 15 residues long. Germline values: CDR1 SGHNT, CDR2 YYREEE (reference sequence). The junction had 1 base not matched to a gene; V was cut back by 0 bases and J by 2 bases. CDR3 sequence (DNA): TGTGCCAGCAGCTTGGGTAGCGGGGGGGCCTACGAGCAGTACTTC. It is translated as CASSLGSGGAYEQYF.

The chain links TRBV5-1 to TRBJ2-2; tentative D call: TRBD2 (5 bases). This CDR3 contains 15 residues. V gave up 4 bases and J gave up 2 bases, with 12 bases separating them. From germline, CDR1 is SGHRS and CDR2 YFSETQ. CDR3 coding DNA: TGCGCCAGCAGCCCCGTCGGGGAAAACACCGGGGAGCTGTTTTTT. Its protein is CASSPVGENTGELFF.

This chain uses TRBV9 with TRBJ1-2; tentative D call: TRBD1 (6 bases). The V gene lost 10 bases and the J gene lost 0 bases, with 19 bases spanning the gap. The CDR3 is made up of 15 amino acids. CDR1 SGDLS and CDR2 YYNGEE come from the germline V gene. The CDR3 DNA reads TGTGCCTCACGGCGGGGGCTTGGGGCTAACTATGGCTACACCTTC. Protein product: CASRRGLGANYGYTF. Using reference TRBV9 and TRBJ1-2 for the parts outside the CDR3, the full variable domain is DSGVTQTPKHLITATGQRVTLRCSPRSGDLSVYWYQQSLDQGLQFLIQYYNGEERAKGNILERFSAQQFPDLHSELNLSSLELGDSALYFCASRRGLGANYGYTFGSGTRLTVV.

The V gene is TRBV7-2, the J gene TRBJ1-6; TRBD1 matches at 9 bases. The germline V gene encodes CDR1 SGHTA and CDR2 FQGNSA. V shed 4 bases, J shed 10 bases, and the junction held 8 bases outside the gene matches. CDR3 length: 15 amino acids. CDR3 DNA: TGTGCCAGCAGCTCGGGACAGGGACTACTCTCACCCCTCCACTTT. Translation: CASSSGQGLLSPLHF.

V and J are TRBV19 and TRBJ1-3; no firm D call. Germline V gene data show CDR1 as LNHDA and CDR2 as SQIVND (reference sequence). Trimming took 5 bases from V and 2 from J, leaving 19 bases between them. This CDR3 contains 17 residues. This CDR3 is CASSDWGPGLTGNTIYF. The CDR3 coding sequence is TGTGCCAGTAGTGATTGGGGTCCTGGGTTGACTGGAAACACCATATATTTT.

The V gene is TRBV19, the J gene TRBJ2-3; no reliable D call. From germline, CDR1 is LNHDA and CDR2 SQIVND (reference sequence). This CDR3 contains 13 residues. The V end lost 3 bases, the J end lost 5 bases, and 9 bases lay between the germline ends. DNA of the CDR3: TGTGCCAGTAGTATTGTTGCGCAAGATACGCAGTATTTT. Translation gives CASSIVAQDTQYF.

This sequence joins TRBV9 and TRBJ1-2; TRBD1 matches 9 bases. The germline gives CDR1 SGDLS, CDR2 YYNGEE. J lost 7 bases, V lost 4 bases, and 5 bases had no gene match. The CDR3 sequence is 13 residues long. The CDR3 loop reads CASSRDRVRGYTF. The CDR3 DNA is TGTGCCAGCAGCAGGGACAGGGTGCGTGGCTACACCTTC.

This sequence joins TRBV23-1 and TRBJ1-6, with D perhaps TRBD1 (5 bases). TRBV23-1 is an ORF for which the function is uncertain. CDR3 length equals 16 residues. The V gene lost 1 base and the J gene lost 5 bases, with 12 bases spanning the gap. Here the CDR3 DNA reads TGCGCCAGCAGTCAATGGGCAGGGAAAAATAATTCACCCCTCCACTTT. Amino acid sequence: CASSQWAGKNNSPLHF.

The rearrangement uses TRBV6-5 and TRBJ2-3; no clear D. The ends were cut back, 6 bases at V and 3 bases at J, with 10 bases in the middle. Germline CDR1 MNHEY, CDR2 SVGAGI. The CDR3 is 13 amino acids. The CDR3: CASRLDVTDTQYF. As DNA, the CDR3 is TGTGCCAGCAGACTGGACGTAACAGATACGCAGTATTTT.